A single sample gave rise to the 21 T cell receptor beta chains below, sequenced in a study of blood T cell repertoires in COVID-19. Sequencing used immunoSEQ multiplex PCR; TCRdb keeps in-frame clones, though not all of them. The sample has tens of thousands of clones, around 85% seen once. Sequenced material: peripheral blood. These receptors all stem from an elderly woman with active or convalescent COVID-19.

V and J are TRBV6-2 or TRBV6-3 and TRBJ1-2, with 10 positions matching TRBD1. The trim removed 2 bases at V and 1 base at J, leaving 7 bases unmatched. CDR1 and CDR2 (germline): MNHEY, SVGEGT. This CDR3 has 17 residues. The CDR3 bases are TGTGCCAGCAGTTACCAATCCGGGACAGGGGTTAACTATGGCTACACCTTC. Protein product: CASSYQSGTGVNYGYTF.

The CDR3 spells CASSLLKAGGLDTQYF. Written as DNA, the CDR3 is TGCGCCAGCAGCTTGTTAAAAGCGGGGGGGTTAGATACGCAGTATTTT. The genes are TRBV5-1 and TRBJ2-3; 10 positions match TRBD2. The CDR3 extends over 16 amino acids. With V trimmed by 1 base and J by 5 bases, 7 bases remained unmatched. CDR1 is SGHRS, CDR2 YFSETQ, per germline.

The V and J genes are TRBV18 and TRBJ1-2; tentatively, D is TRBD1 (5 bases). The germline V and J ends were trimmed by 8 bases and 1 base, with 14 bases remaining between them. The CDR3 is 14 residues long. The germline gives CDR1 KGHSH, CDR2 LQKENI. CDR3 sequence: CASTAAQGNYGYTF. CDR3 nucleotide sequence: TGTGCCAGCACGGCCGCGCAGGGTAACTATGGCTACACCTTC.

V and J are TRBV5-5 and TRBJ2-5; D is possibly TRBD2 (6 bases). V was pared by 1 base and J by 7 bases, with 11 bases between. This CDR3 comprises 13 residues. Germline assignment: CDR1 SGHKS and CDR2 YYEKEE (reference sequence). This CDR3 reads CASSLNQEGTQYF. Written as DNA, the CDR3 is TGTGCCAGCAGCTTGAACCAGGAGGGGACCCAGTACTTC.

This clone was detected only once. The rearrangement uses TRBV4-2 and TRBJ1-2; the D gene is possibly TRBD1 (5 bases). From germline, CDR1 is LGHNA and CDR2 YNFKEQ. The CDR3 length is 17 residues. V lost 4 bases and J lost 8, with 26 bases in between. CDR3 sequence reads: CASSPDRSIGAGGGYTF. The CDR3 DNA is TGTGCCAGCAGCCCAGACAGATCAATCGGGGCCGGGGGAGGCTACACCTTC.

V and J are TRBV30 and TRBJ2-7; possible D gene TRBD2, 6 bases. The V and J ends lost 0 bases and 3 bases respectively, with 12 bases between them. The germline CDR1 and CDR2 sequences are GTSNPN and SVGIG (reference sequence). This CDR3 has 14 residues. CDR3 amino acids: CAWSVGGIGYEQYF. CDR3 coding DNA: TGTGCCTGGAGTGTAGGAGGGATCGGCTACGAGCAGTACTTC.

Worth noting for this clone: The sample carries other DNA sequences with the same CDR3. V gene TRBV18 combines with J gene TRBJ1-1; D possibly corresponds to TRBD1 (5 bases). The CDR3 is 14 residues long. The germline gives CDR1 KGHSH, CDR2 LQKENI. V lost 0 bases and J 1 base, leaving 6 bases between the germline ends. For the CDR3, the DNA is TGTGCCAGCTCACCACCCGGGGGGAACACTGAAGCTTTCTTT. It is translated as CASSPPGGNTEAFF.

The chain carries TRBV6-5 and TRBJ2-5; 10 bases align to TRBD1. The germline CDR1 and CDR2 sequences are MNHEY and SVGAGI. The ends lost 8 bases at V and 4 bases at J; junction bases unmatched: 10. The CDR3 covers 15 residues. The CDR3 DNA follows: TGTGCCAGCCCCCCCCGAGACAGGGGGCGAGAGACCCAGTACTTC. The encoded protein is CASPPRDRGRETQYF.

The chain carries TRBV5-1 and TRBJ2-7; 9 nucleotides match TRBD2. Germline assignment: CDR1 SGHRS and CDR2 YFSETQ. V lost 4 bases and J lost 7; bases outside the gene matches: 15. The CDR3 has 16 residues. Here the CDR3 DNA reads TGCGCCAGCAGCCCCCGTCCGGGCGGGGGGGCTGGGGAGCAGTACTTC. Translating gives CASSPRPGGGAGEQYF. Combining the CDR3 with reference TRBV5-1 and TRBJ2-7 gives the whole variable domain KAGVTQTPRYLIKTRGQQVTLSCSPISGHRSVSWYQQTPGQGLQFLFEYFSETQRNKGNFPGRFSGRQFSNSRSEMNVSTLELGDSALYLCASSPRPGGGAGEQYFGPGTRLTVT.

The J gene is TRBJ2-7, the V gene TRBV6-5; 11 nucleotides align to TRBD2. Per the germline V gene, CDR1 is MNHEY and CDR2 is SVGAGI. The CDR3 is 15 residues long. The V segment lost 5 bases and the J segment 2 bases; nucleotides outside the gene matches: 5. CDR3 sequence (DNA): TGTGCCAGCAGTCAAACGGGACTAGCGGCCTACGAGCAGTACTTC. Its protein product is CASSQTGLAAYEQYF.

The sample holds one count of this clone. The chain uses TRBV9 and TRBJ2-2, with 8 bases matching TRBD2. The CDR3 is 15 residues long. Germline-derived CDR1 and CDR2 are SGDLS and YYNGEE. V shed 4 bases, J shed 4 bases, and the junction held 6 bases outside the gene matches. DNA for the CDR3: TGTGCCAGCAGCCCATTCAGCGGGGGCACCGGGGAGCTGTTTTTT. It codes for CASSPFSGGTGELFF. The whole variable domain, remainder taken from reference TRBV9 and TRBJ2-2, is DSGVTQTPKHLITATGQRVTLRCSPRSGDLSVYWYQQSLDQGLQFLIQYYNGEERAKGNILERFSAQQFPDLHSELNLSSLELGDSALYFCASSPFSGGTGELFFGEGSRLTVL.

This chain uses TRBV2 with TRBJ2-7; 10 bases map to TRBD2. Germline-derived CDR1 and CDR2 are SNHLY and FYNNEI. J gave up 4 bases and V 5 bases, and 5 bases lay outside the gene matches. The CDR3 loop spans 14 amino acids. The CDR3 spells CASSLSSGSYEQYF. The CDR3, as DNA: TGTGCCAGCAGTCTATCTAGCGGGAGTTACGAGCAGTACTTC.

The rearrangement uses TRBV15 and TRBJ1-6; D unresolved. This CDR3 has 14 residues. The V end was cut by 1 base, the J end by 6 bases, with 7 bases between. Germline V lookup: CDR1 LNHNV, CDR2 YYDKDF (reference sequence). In DNA form, the CDR3 reads TGTGCCACCAGCAGAGCCGGTTTTAATTCACCCCTCCACTTT. Protein: CATSRAGFNSPLHF.

The J gene is TRBJ2-7, the V gene TRBV7-3, with 8 bases identical to TRBD2. Germline lookup yields CDR1 SGHTA and CDR2 FQGTGA. The CDR3 runs 15 residues. J was trimmed by 4 bases and V by 5 bases; bases with no gene match: 10. The CDR3 DNA reads as TGTGCCAGCAGCCCGGGGGGGATCGGAAGATACGAGCAGTACTTC. Its protein product is CASSPGGIGRYEQYF.

The chain combines TRBV5-4 with TRBJ2-4; 12 nucleotides match TRBD2. The CDR3 is made up of 16 amino acids. Germline CDR1 reads SGHNT; CDR2 reads YYREEE (reference sequence). Unmatched junction bases numbered 3, after V lost 5 bases and J lost 0 bases. The DNA for the CDR3 is TGTGCCAGCAGTTCTAGCGGGGGGGTAGCCAAAAACATTCAGTACTTC. Its protein is CASSSSGGVAKNIQYF.

The chain employs TRBV7-8 and TRBJ2-7, with D unclear. Germline lookup yields CDR1 SGHVS and CDR2 FQNEAQ. Between the trimmed V and J ends, which lost 2 bases and 2 bases, there was a span of 7 bases. The CDR3 is 13 residues long. The CDR3 bases are TGTGCCAGCAGCTTACCGACACCCTACGAGCAGTACTTC. Translation gives CASSLPTPYEQYF.

This clone showed up just once. The chain employs TRBV24-1 and TRBJ2-3; TRBD2 might be the D (6 bases). This CDR3 spans 15 amino acids. The V gene lost 3 bases and the J gene lost 3 bases, with 12 bases spanning the gap. Germline V lookup: CDR1 KGHDR, CDR2 SFDVKD. The CDR3 loop is CATSDPGRSTDTQYF. CDR3 DNA: TGTGCCACCAGTGATCCCGGGAGAAGTACAGATACGCAGTATTTT.

This clone was seen a single time. The genes are TRBV6-2 or TRBV6-3 and TRBJ2-7; 7 nucleotides align to TRBD2. The germline V gene encodes CDR1 MNHEY and CDR2 SVGEGT. This CDR3 region has 17 residues. V lost 3 bases and J lost 2; bases outside the gene matches: 13. Written as DNA, the CDR3 is TGTGCCAGCAGTTATCGCGGTAGCGGGCGAGTCCCCTACGAGCAGTACTTC. It is translated as CASSYRGSGRVPYEQYF.

This clone has just a few counts. The chain recombines TRBV27 with TRBJ2-2; the D gene is possibly TRBD2 (6 bases). Germline V lookup: CDR1 MNHEY, CDR2 SMNVEV (reference sequence). The germline V and J ends were trimmed by 6 bases and 7 bases, with 15 bases remaining between them. CDR3 length: 14 amino acids. CDR3 protein: CASSPVLANGELFF. CDR3 in DNA: TGTGCCAGCAGCCCCGTCCTAGCGAACGGGGAGCTGTTTTTT.

This clone was found a few times. This chain links TRBV19 with TRBJ1-2, with D possibly being TRBD1 (5 bases). The CDR3 runs to 16 residues. Looked up from germline, CDR1 is LNHDA and CDR2 is SQIVND (reference sequence). Trimming removed 5 bases at V and 8 bases at J, with 24 bases between. CDR3 region: CASSAYPPLTGLGYTF. In DNA, the CDR3 is TGTGCCAGTAGTGCCTACCCCCCGCTGACGGGACTGGGCTACACCTTC.

This clone was picked up one time. The CDR3 region is CASSPGEGVREQYF. CDR3 nucleotide sequence: TGTGCCAGTAGTCCCGGGGAGGGGGTGCGGGAGCAGTACTTC. This rearrangement joins TRBV19 to TRBJ2-7, with D tentatively TRBD2 (7 bases). Germline V gives CDR1 LNHDA, CDR2 SQIVND (reference sequence). The V end lost 5 bases, the J end lost 7 bases, and 18 bases lay between the germline ends. This CDR3 spans 14 amino acids.